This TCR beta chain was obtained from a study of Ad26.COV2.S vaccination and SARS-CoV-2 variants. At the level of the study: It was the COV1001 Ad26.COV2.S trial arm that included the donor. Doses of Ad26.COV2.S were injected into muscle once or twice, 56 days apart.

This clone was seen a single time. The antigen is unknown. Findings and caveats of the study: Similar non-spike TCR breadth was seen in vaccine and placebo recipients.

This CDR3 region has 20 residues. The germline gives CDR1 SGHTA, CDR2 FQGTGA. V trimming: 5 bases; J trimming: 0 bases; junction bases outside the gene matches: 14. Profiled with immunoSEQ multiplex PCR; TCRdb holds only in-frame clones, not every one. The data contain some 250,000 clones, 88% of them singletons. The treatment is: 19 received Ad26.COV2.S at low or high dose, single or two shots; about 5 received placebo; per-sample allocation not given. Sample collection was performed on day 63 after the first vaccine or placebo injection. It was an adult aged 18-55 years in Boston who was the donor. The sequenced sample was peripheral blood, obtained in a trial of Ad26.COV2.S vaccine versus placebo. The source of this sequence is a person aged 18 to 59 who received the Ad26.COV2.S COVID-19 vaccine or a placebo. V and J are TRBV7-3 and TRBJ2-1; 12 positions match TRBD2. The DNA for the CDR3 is TGTGCCAGCAGCCCAACCCCCGGGACTAGCGGGCTGAGCTCCTACAATGAGCAGTTCTTC. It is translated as CASSPTPGTSGLSSYNEQFF.